The sequence of this T cell receptor beta chain was determined in a study of Graves' ophthalmopathy and Graves' hyperthyroidism. The sequenced template was RNA, covering the TCR beta CDR3 region. The first round was an RT-PCR with HTBI primers, and the second round was a multiplex PCR. In TCRdb, the multiplex PCR reads were re-called with MiXCR into one record per CDR3 protein. The sample records about 640,000 distinct CDR3 sequences, more than 40% being singletons. Trimming pared 1 base from V and 4 bases from J, leaving 10 bases between. This CDR3 spans 14 amino acids. Germline-derived CDR1 and CDR2 are MGHDK and SYGVNS. Many counts were recorded for this clonotype.

This chain links TRBV25-1 with TRBJ1-2; D is undetermined. The receptor was derived from an adult man with Graves' ophthalmopathy. The sequenced sample was peripheral blood. The CDR3 sequence: CASSESDIFYGYTF. The CDR3 DNA sequence: TGTGCCAGCAGTGAATCAGATATATTCTATGGCTACACCTTC.